The present TCR beta chain was sequenced within a study of cytomegalovirus exposure and HLA in healthy donors. On the study more broadly: Genotyping showed less than 85% of over 350 donors falling in the Caucasian-associated ancestry cluster.

As to this clone: Its antigen is still unknown.

Broader study findings: The productive fraction for most TCR beta V segments was about 90% or about 30% in an earlier analysis.

The PCR ran on 60 Vbeta and 13 Jbeta primers. Generated by immunoSEQ multiplex PCR, the TCRdb table keeps only in-frame clones and is missing some. The top ten clones hold more than 1.1% of a sample with 150,000 to 200,000 clones, around 74% of them seen once. The sample taken for sequencing was PBMCs. The TCR comes from a woman in her thirties in good health and CMV-seronegative.

CDR3 loop: CASSLLGPSYEQYF. For the CDR3, the DNA is TGTGCCAGCAGTTTGCTGGGCCCCTCCTACGAGCAGTACTTC. This sequence joins TRBV28 and TRBJ2-7; no reliable D call. CDR3 length: 14 amino acids. CDR1 MDHEN and CDR2 SYDVKM come from the germline V gene. Trimming removed 3 bases from V and 0 bases from J, with 9 bases in between.